This T cell receptor beta chain was captured in a study of monozygotic twins with inflammatory bowel disease. Findings and limits, study-wide: Backing was not found for a single strong signal or clonotype associated with IBD. IBD patients had lower TCRbeta diversity (inverse Simpson) than healthy co-twins.

TCRdb reprocessed the 5' RACE reads and stores each CDR3 protein as one record, lacking DNA. The sample totals fewer than 450,000 distinct CDR3 sequences. The CDR3 runs to 13 residues. Germline V gives CDR1 DFQATT, CDR2 SNEGSKA (reference sequence). A note on this clonotype: Its antigen is unknown.

This TCR was recovered from a human donor with ulcerative colitis or Crohn's disease, or a healthy co-twin of an affected twin (not recorded which). The chain recombines TRBV20-1 with TRBJ1-2; TCRdb names TRBD1, which stays unverified in the absence of DNA. Input material: blood. The CDR3 loop reads CSAQPRGQYGYTF.